The rows below give T cell receptor beta chains drawn from one sample of a study of early T cells in non-severe SARS-CoV-2 infection. TCRdb recomputed calls from the 5' RACE reads with MiXCR, one row per CDR3 protein. The repertoire holds 55,000 to 70,000 distinct CDR3 sequences, with 10% as singletons. The sequencing sample was made of whole blood. Source of these receptors: an adult who was a healthcare worker with PCR-confirmed SARS-CoV-2 infection or an uninfected control (not recorded which). Both conserved end residues are part of each CDR3. The D gene is left open where the match is weak. Clone size is stated in some rows and not others, as once, few, many or a class when expanded.

D: TRBD1
V: TRBV7-3
J: TRBJ1-3
size: NA
DNA: TGTGCCAGCAGCCAGGGACAGGGCTCTGGAAACACCATATATTTT
CDR3: CASSQGQGSGNTIYF

D: NA
V: TRBV5-1
J: TRBJ2-7
size: NA
DNA: TGCGCCAGCAGCTTGGAAGGGACCTCCTACGAGCAGTACTTC
CDR3: CASSLEGTSYEQYF

D: TRBD1
V: TRBV7-6
J: TRBJ2-6
size: many
DNA: TGTGCCAGCAGCTCCTTTCGGGACAGGGGACTCTCTGGGGCCAACGTCCTGACTTTC
CDR3: CASSSFRDRGLSGANVLTF

D: TRBD1
V: TRBV25-1
J: TRBJ2-2
size: many
DNA: TGTGCCAGCAGTGGAAGAATTCAGGGGGCCGGGGAGCTGTTTTTT
CDR3: CASSGRIQGAGELFF

D: TRBD2
V: TRBV6-5
J: TRBJ2-1
size: few
DNA: TGTGCCAGCAGGGGGAGGGAGCGGGCTTCCTTTGATGAGCAGTTCTTC
CDR3: CASRGRERASFDEQFF

D: NA
V: TRBV29-1
J: TRBJ1-1
size: NA
DNA: TGCAGCGTTGGGGCCAGACAGAACACTGAAGCTTTCTTT
CDR3: CSVGARQNTEAFF

D: NA
V: TRBV20-1
J: TRBJ2-2
size: NA
DNA: TGCAGTGCTAGAGATGGAGGGGGACGCACCGGGGAGCTGTTTTTT
CDR3: CSARDGGGRTGELFF

D: TRBD2
V: TRBV27
J: TRBJ2-3
size: many
DNA: TGTGCCAGCAGAAAGCTAGCGGGAGACGTGTTAGCGGATACGCAGTATTTT
CDR3: CASRKLAGDVLADTQYF

D: NA
V: TRBV7-2
J: TRBJ2-7
size: NA
DNA: TGTGCCAGCAGCTTTAGTTCGGGGGACCCCTACGAGCAGTACTTC
CDR3: CASSFSSGDPYEQYF

D: NA
V: TRBV2
J: TRBJ1-6
size: NA
DNA: TGTGCCAGCAGATCGGACGGGTCAAGGTCCTATAATTCACCCCTCCACTTT
CDR3: CASRSDGSRSYNSPLHF

D: TRBD2
V: TRBV11-2
J: TRBJ2-3
size: NA
DNA: TGTGCCAGCAGCACCCTGGCTAGCGGGAGTAGGGCAGATACGCAGTATTTT
CDR3: CASSTLASGSRADTQYF

D: NA
V: TRBV4-1
J: TRBJ1-1
size: NA
DNA: TGCGCCAGTACCGGGTGGAGGGAGGGCACTGAAGCTTTCTTT
CDR3: CASTGWREGTEAFF

D: TRBD2
V: TRBV29-1
J: TRBJ2-7
size: NA
DNA: TGCAGCGTCGTTGGGACTAGCTCGGCCGAGCAGTACTTC
CDR3: CSVVGTSSAEQYF

D: NA
V: TRBV5-1
J: TRBJ1-1
size: many
DNA: TGCGCCAGCAGCGCAGTTTCGGGGCGGGGGCTGAACACTGAAGCTTTCTTT
CDR3: CASSAVSGRGLNTEAFF

D: TRBD2
V: TRBV11-2
J: TRBJ2-1
size: many
DNA: TGTGCCAGCAGTACCGGGGGGTACAATGAGCAGTTCTTC
CDR3: CASSTGGYNEQFF

D: NA
V: TRBV7-6
J: TRBJ2-2
size: NA
DNA: TGTGCCAGCAGCTCCAGGGGAACCGGGGAGCTGTTTTTT
CDR3: CASSSRGTGELFF

D: NA
V: TRBV20-1
J: TRBJ2-7
size: few
DNA: TGCAGTGCTAGTTCTCGGTTGATTGGCGGGGACCTAATCTCCTACGAGCAGTACTTC
CDR3: CSASSRLIGGDLISYEQYF

D: TRBD1
V: TRBV7-2
J: TRBJ2-7
size: NA
DNA: TGTGCCAGCACCCACCGGGACAGGGAAAACGAGCAGTACTTC
CDR3: CASTHRDRENEQYF

D: TRBD2
V: TRBV7-8
J: TRBJ2-7
size: many
DNA: TGTGCCAGCAGCCCCCACCCTGGGGGACTAAAAAACGAGCAGTACTTC
CDR3: CASSPHPGGLKNEQYF

D: TRBD1
V: TRBV19
J: TRBJ2-5
size: many
DNA: TGTGCCAGTAGTAACCGGGACAGGGTCTGGCAAGAGACCCAGTACTTC
CDR3: CASSNRDRVWQETQYF

D: NA
V: TRBV6-1
J: TRBJ2-3
size: many
DNA: TGTGCCAGCAGTGACGCCCGGGGACCGACGAATACGCAGTATTTT
CDR3: CASSDARGPTNTQYF

D: NA
V: TRBV25-1
J: TRBJ1-5
size: few
DNA: TGTGCCAGCAGTATGGGGGATCAGCCCCAGCATTTT
CDR3: CASSMGDQPQHF

D: TRBD1
V: TRBV14
J: TRBJ1-2
size: many
DNA: TGTGCCAGCAGCCGGTTGGGACAGGTTTATGGCTACACCTTC
CDR3: CASSRLGQVYGYTF